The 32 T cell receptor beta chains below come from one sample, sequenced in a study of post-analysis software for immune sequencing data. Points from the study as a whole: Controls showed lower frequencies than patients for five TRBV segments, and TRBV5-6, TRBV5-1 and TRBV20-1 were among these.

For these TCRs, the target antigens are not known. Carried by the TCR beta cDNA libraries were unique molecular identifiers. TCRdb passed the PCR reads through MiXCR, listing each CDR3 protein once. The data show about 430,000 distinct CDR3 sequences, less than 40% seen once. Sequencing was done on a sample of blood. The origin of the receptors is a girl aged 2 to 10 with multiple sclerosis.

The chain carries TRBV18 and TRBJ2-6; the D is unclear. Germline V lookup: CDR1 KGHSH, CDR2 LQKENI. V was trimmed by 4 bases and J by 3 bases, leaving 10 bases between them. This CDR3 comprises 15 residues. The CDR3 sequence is CASSLRDGGANVLTF. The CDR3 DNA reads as TGTGCCAGCTCACTTAGGGATGGTGGGGCCAACGTCCTGACTTTC.

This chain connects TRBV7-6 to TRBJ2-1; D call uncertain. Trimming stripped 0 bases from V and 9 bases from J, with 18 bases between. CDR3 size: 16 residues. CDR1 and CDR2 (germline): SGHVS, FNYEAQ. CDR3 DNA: TGTGCCAGCAGCTTAGCCTGCGTACGGCCCGGTGCTGAGCAGTTCTTC. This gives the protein CASSLACVRPGAEQFF.

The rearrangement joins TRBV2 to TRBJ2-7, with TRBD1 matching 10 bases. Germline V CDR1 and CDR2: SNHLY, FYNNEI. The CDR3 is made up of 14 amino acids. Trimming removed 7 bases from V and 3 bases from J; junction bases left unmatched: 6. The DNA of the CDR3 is TGTGCCAGCAAGTCGGACAGGGGGATCTACGAGCAGTACTTC. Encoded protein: CASKSDRGIYEQYF. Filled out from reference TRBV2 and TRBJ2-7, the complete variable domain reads EPEVTQTPSHQVTQMGQEVILRCVPISNHLYFYWYRQILGQKVEFLVSFYNNEISEKSEIFDDQFSVERPDGSNFTLKIRSTKLEDSAMYFCASKSDRGIYEQYFGPGTRLTVT.

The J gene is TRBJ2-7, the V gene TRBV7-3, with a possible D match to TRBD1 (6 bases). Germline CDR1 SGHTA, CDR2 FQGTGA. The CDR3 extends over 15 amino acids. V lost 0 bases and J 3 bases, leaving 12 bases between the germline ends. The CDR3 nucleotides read TGTGCCAGCAGCTTAACGCACAGGGTCGGCTACGAGCAGTACTTC. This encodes CASSLTHRVGYEQYF.

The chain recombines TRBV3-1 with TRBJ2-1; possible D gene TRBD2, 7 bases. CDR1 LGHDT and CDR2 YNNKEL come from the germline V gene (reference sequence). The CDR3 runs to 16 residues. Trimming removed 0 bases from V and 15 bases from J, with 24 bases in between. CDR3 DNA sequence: TGTGCCAGCAGCCAAGATTCGGGGGGCTTTAGTACCCCTATGTTCTTC. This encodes CASSQDSGGFSTPMFF.

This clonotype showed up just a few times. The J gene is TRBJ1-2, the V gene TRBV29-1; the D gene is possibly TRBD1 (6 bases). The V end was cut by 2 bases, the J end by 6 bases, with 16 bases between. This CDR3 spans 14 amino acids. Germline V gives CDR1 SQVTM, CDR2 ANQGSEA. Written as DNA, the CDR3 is TGCAGCGTTGAATCGGTAGGGGGAATCGATGGCTACACCTTC. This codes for CSVESVGGIDGYTF.

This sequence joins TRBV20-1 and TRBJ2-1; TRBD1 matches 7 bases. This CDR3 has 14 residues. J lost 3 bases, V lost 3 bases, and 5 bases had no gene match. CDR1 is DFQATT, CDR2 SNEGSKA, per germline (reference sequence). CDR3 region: CSASDRVRYNEQFF. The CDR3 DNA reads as TGCAGTGCTAGCGACAGGGTTCGCTACAATGAGCAGTTCTTC.

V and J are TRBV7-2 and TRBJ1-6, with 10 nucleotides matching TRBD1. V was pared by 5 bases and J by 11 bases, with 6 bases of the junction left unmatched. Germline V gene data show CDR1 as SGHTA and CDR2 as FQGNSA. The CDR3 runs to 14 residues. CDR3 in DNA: TGTGCCAGCAGCACCCGGGACAGGGGAGCACCCCTCCACTTT. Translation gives CASSTRDRGAPLHF.

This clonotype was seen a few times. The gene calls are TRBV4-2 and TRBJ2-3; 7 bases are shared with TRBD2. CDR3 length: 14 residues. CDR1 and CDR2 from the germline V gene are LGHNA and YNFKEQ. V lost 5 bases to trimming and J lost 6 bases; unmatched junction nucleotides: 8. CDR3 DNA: TGTGCCAGCAGCGGCGGGAGAGGATCGGATACGCAGTATTTT. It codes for CASSGGRGSDTQYF.

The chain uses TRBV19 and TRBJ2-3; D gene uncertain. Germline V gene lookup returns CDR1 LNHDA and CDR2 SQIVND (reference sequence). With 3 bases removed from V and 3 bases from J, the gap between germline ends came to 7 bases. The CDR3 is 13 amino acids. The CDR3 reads CASSIAGTDTQYF. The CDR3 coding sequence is TGTGCCAGTAGTATTGCTGGGACAGATACGCAGTATTTT.

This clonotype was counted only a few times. CDR3 coding DNA: TGTGCCAGCAGCTTCCTCTGGACTAGCGGTCGAGAGCAGTTCTTC. This gives the protein CASSFLWTSGREQFF. The gene calls are TRBV7-9 and TRBJ2-1; 10 bases map to TRBD2. CDR3 size: 15 residues. Trimming removed 3 bases from V and 10 bases from J; junction bases left unmatched: 9. CDR1 is SEHNR and CDR2 is FQNEAQ in the germline V gene (reference sequence). The full variable domain, with the rest looked up from reference TRBV7-9 and TRBJ2-1, is DTGVSQNPRHKITKRGQNVTFRCDPISEHNRLYWYRQTLGQGPEFLTYFQNEAQLEKSRLLSDRFSAERPKGSFSTLEIQRTEQGDSAMYLCASSFLWTSGREQFFGPGTRLTVL.

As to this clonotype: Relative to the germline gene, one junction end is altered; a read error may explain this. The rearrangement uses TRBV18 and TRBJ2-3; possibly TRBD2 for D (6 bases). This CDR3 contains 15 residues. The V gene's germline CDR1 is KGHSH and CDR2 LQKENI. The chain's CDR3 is CAGSPPGGITDTQYF. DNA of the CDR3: TGTGCCGGCTCACCACCGGGCGGGATCACAGATACGCAGTATTTT.

The CDR3 sequence is CASSLVGQGAPEQYF. In DNA, the CDR3 is TGCGCCAGCAGCTTGGTGGGACAGGGGGCGCCTGAGCAGTACTTC. The chain links TRBV5-1 to TRBJ2-7, with TRBD1 identical over 12 bases. With 0 bases clipped from V and 7 bases from J, the junction kept 5 bases outside the gene matches. The CDR3 loop spans 15 amino acids. Germline loops: CDR1 SGHRS, CDR2 YFSETQ.

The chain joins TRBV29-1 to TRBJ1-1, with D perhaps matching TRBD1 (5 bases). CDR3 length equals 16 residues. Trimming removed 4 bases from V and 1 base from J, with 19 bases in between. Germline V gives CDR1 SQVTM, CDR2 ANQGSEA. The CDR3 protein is CSVAWGRGTGNTEAFF. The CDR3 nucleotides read TGCAGCGTTGCCTGGGGGAGGGGAACTGGGAACACTGAAGCTTTCTTT.

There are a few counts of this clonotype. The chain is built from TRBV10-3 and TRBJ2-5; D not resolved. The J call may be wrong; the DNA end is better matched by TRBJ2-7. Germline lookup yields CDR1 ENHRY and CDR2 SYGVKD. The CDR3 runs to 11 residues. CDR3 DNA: TGTGCCATCAGTGTCGACGGCGAGCAGTACTTC. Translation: CAISVDGEQYF.

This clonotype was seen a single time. CDR3: CASSQQLAGPADTQYF. CDR3 DNA: TGCGCCAGCAGCCAACAACTAGCGGGGCCCGCAGATACGCAGTATTTT. The V and J genes are TRBV4-1 and TRBJ2-3; 10 positions agree with TRBD2. CDR3 length: 16 amino acids. CDR1 and CDR2 (germline): MGHRA, YSYEKL. The ends lost 2 bases at V and 4 bases at J; junction bases unmatched: 6.

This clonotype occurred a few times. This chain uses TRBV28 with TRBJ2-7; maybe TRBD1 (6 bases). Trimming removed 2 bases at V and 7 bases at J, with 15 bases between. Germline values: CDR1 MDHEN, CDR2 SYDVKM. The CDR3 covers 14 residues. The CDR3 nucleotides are TGTGCCAGCAGTTTAACCTCGACAGGAGGTGAGCAGTACTTC. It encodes CASSLTSTGGEQYF.

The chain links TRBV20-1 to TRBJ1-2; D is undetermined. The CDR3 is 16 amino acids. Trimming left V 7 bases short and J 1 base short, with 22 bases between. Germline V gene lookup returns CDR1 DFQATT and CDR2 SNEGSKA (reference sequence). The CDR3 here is CSVSGGLASDNYGYTF. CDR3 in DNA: TGCAGTGTTTCGGGTGGATTGGCCTCTGATAACTATGGCTACACCTTC.

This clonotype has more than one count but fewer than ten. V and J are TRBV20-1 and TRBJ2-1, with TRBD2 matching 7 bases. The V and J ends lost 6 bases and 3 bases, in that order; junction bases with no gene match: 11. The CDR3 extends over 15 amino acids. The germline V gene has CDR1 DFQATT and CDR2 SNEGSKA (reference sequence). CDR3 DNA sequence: TGCAGTGCGGGGGAGACTAGCACAGACTACAATGAGCAGTTCTTC. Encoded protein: CSAGETSTDYNEQFF.

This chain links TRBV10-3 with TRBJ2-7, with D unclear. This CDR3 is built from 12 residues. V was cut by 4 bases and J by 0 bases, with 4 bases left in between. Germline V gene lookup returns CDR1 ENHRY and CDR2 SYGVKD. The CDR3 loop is CAISGASYEQYF. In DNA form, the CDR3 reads TGTGCCATCAGTGGTGCCTCCTACGAGCAGTACTTC.

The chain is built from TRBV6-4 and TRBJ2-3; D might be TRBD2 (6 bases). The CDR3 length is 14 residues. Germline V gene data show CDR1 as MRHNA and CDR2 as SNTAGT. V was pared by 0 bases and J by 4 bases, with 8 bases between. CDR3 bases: TGTGCCAGCAGTGACTCATCTAGCGCAGATACGCAGTATTTT. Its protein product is CASSDSSSADTQYF.

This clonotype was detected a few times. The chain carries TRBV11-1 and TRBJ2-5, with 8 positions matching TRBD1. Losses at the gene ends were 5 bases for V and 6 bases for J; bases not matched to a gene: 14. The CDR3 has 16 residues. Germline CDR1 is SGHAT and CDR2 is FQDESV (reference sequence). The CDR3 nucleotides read TGTGCCAGCAGCGGTCTCAGGGGGCTTTCTCGAAAGACCCAGTACTTC. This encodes CASSGLRGLSRKTQYF.

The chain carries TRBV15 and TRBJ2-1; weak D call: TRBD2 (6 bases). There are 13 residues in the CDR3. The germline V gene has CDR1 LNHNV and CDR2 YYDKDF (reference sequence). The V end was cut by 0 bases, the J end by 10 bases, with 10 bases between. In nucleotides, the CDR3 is TGTGCCACCAGCAGAGATCCAGGGAGGGAGCAGTTCTTC. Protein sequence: CATSRDPGREQFF.

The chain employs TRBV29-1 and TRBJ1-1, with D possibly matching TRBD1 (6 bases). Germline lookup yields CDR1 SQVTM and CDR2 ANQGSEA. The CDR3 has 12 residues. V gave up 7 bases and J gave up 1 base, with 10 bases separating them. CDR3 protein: CSDQGPNTEAFF. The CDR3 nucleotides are TGCAGCGATCAGGGGCCGAACACTGAAGCTTTCTTT. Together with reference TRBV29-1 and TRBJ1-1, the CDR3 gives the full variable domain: SAVISQKPSRDICQRGTSLTIQCQVDSQVTMMFWYRQQPGQSLTLIATANQGSEATYESGFVIDKFPISRPNLTFSTLTVSNMSPEDSSIYLCSDQGPNTEAFFGQGTRLTVV.

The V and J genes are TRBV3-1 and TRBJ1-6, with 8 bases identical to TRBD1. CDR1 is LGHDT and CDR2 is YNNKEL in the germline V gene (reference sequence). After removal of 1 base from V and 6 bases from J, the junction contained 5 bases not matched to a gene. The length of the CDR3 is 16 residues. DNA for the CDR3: TGTGCCAGCAGCCAAGCGGTTGGACAGGGTAATTCACCCCTCCACTTT. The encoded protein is CASSQAVGQGNSPLHF.

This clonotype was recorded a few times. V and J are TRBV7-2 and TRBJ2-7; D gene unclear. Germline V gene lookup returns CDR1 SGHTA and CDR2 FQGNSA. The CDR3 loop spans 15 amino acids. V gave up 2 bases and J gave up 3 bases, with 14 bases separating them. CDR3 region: CASSLSGVEGYEQYF. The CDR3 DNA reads TGTGCCAGCAGCTTAAGTGGGGTCGAAGGCTACGAGCAGTACTTC.

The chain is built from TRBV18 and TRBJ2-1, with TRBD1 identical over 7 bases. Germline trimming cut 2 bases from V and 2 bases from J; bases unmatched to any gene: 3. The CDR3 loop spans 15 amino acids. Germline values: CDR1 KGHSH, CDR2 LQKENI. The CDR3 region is CASSPSGTAYNEQFF. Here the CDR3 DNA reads TGTGCCAGCTCACCATCCGGGACAGCCTACAATGAGCAGTTCTTC.

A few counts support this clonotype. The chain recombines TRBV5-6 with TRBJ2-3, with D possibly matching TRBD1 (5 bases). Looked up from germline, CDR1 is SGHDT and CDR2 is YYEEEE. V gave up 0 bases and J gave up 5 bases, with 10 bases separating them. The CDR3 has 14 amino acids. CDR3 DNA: TGTGCCAGCAGCTTGGGACAAAGGGGAGATACGCAGTATTTT. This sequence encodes CASSLGQRGDTQYF.

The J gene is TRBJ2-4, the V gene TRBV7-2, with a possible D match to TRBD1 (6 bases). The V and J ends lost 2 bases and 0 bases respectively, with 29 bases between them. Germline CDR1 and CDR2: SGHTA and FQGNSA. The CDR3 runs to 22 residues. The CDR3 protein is CASSLWPTKLTVQGGAKNIQYF. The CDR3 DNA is TGTGCCAGCAGCTTATGGCCGACTAAGCTCACGGTTCAAGGGGGAGCCAAAAACATTCAGTACTTC.

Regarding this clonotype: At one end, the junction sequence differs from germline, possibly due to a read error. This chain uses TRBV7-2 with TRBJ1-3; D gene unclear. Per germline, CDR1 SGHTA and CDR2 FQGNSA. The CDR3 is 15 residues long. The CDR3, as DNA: TGTGTCAGCAGCTTAGGAGGGTTCTCTGGAAACACCATATATTTT. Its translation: CVSSLGGFSGNTIYF.

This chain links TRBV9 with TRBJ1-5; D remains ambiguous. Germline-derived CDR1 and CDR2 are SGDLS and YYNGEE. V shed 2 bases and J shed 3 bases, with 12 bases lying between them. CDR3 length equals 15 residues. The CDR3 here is CASSVDGRYNQPQHF. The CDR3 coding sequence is TGTGCCAGCAGCGTTGATGGACGGTACAATCAGCCCCAGCATTTT.

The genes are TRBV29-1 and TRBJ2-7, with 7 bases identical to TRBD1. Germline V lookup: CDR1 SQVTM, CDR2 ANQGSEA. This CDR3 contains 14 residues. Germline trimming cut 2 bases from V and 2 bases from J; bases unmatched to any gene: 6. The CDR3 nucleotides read TGCAGCGTTGAAAGACAGGGTCCACCCTACGAGCAGTACTTC. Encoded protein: CSVERQGPPYEQYF.